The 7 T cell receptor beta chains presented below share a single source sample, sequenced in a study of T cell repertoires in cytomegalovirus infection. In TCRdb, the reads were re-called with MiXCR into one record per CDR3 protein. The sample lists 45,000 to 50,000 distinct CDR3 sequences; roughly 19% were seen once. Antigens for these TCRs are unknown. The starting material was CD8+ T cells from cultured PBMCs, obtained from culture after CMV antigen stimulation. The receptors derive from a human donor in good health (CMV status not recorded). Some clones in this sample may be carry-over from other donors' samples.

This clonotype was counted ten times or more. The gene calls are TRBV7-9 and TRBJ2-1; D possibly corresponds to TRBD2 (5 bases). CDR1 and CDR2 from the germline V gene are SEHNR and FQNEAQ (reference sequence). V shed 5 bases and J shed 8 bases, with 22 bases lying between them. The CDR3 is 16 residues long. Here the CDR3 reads CASSPATSGVRHEQFF. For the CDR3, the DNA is TGTGCCAGCAGCCCTGCCACTAGTGGGGTACGGCATGAGCAGTTCTTC.

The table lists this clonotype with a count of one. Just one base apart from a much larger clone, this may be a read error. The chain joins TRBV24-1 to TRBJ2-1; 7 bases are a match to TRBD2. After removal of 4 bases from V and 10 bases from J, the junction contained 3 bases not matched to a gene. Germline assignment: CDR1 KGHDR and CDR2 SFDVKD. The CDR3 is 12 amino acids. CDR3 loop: CATSECSGEQFF. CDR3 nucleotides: TGTGCCACCAGTGAATGTAGCGGGGAGCAGTTCTTC.

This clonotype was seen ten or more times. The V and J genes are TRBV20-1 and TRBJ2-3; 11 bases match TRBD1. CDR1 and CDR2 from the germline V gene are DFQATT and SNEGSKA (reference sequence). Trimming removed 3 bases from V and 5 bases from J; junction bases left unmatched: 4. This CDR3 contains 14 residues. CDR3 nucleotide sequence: TGCAGTGCTAGGTGGACAGGGGGCAGAGATACGCAGTATTTT. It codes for CSARWTGGRDTQYF.

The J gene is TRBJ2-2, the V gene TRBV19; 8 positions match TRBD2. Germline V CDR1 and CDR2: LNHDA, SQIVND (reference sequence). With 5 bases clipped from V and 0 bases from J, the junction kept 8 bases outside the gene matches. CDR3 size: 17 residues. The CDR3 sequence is CASSGWQAGANTGELFF. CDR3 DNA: TGTGCCAGTAGTGGATGGCAAGCGGGAGCGAACACCGGGGAGCTGTTTTTT.

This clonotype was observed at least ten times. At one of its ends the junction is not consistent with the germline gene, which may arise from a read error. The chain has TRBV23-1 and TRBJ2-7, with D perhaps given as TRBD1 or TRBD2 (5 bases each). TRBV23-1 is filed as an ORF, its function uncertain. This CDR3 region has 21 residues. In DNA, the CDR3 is TGCGCCGGCAGTCACCACCCACCCGCGTCGGGGCGGATACCCCCCTCCTACGAGCAGTACTTC. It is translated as CAGSHHPPASGRIPPSYEQYF.

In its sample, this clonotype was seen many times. The CDR3 nucleotides read TGTGCCAGTAATAGTCCGGGACACCGGAATCAGCCCCAGCATTTT. This translates into CASNSPGHRNQPQHF. The rearrangement joins TRBV19 to TRBJ1-5; TRBD1 might be the D (6 bases). Germline CDR1 LNHDA, CDR2 SQIVND (reference sequence). The CDR3 contains 15 residues. Deletions cut 7 bases from V and 4 bases from J, with 17 bases between.

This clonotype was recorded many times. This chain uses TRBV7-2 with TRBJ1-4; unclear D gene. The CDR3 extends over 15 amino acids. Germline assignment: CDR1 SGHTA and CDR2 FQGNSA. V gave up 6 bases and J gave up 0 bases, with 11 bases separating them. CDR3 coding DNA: TGTGCCAGCAGTCGAGTAGGCTCAACTAATGAAAAACTGTTTTTT. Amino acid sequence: CASSRVGSTNEKLFF.